This T cell receptor (beta chain) was sequenced for a study of T cell responses to AZD1222 COVID-19 vaccine. There are 12 residues in the CDR3. Trimming removed 2 bases at V and 6 bases at J, with 4 bases between. Germline assignment: CDR1 LGHDT and CDR2 YNNKEL (reference sequence). The repertoire was sequenced with immunoSEQ multiplex PCR; TCRdb's copy has only in-frame clones and lacks some. The profile shows approximately 120,000 clones, nearly 90% of them singletons. V gene TRBV3-1 (or the pseudogene TRBV3-2) combines with J gene TRBJ2-2, with D unclear. The clonotype comes from an adult who received the AZD1222 COVID-19 vaccine. Source: peripheral blood, taken 28 days after the second AZD1222 dose. CDR3 bases: TGTGCCAGCAGCCAAAACCCCGGGGAGCTGTTTTTT. Its translation: CASSQNPGELFF.